The 2 T cell receptor beta chains reported below all come from one sample, sequenced in a study of shared clonotypes between healthy human individuals. The assay was immunoSEQ multiplex PCR, and TCRdb's table has in-frame clones only and misses some. The sample has 2.3 million or so clones; roughly 93% are singletons. The sample was naive CD4+ T cells from PBMCs. Specified subset: CD45RA+ positively selected. The source is a young man in good health. Some clones in this sample may be carry-over from other donors' samples.

The chain links TRBV5-4 to TRBJ1-1; a weak D match, TRBD1 (6 bases). The CDR3 consists of 13 residues. Germline lookup yields CDR1 SGHNT and CDR2 YYREEE (reference sequence). With 4 bases removed from V and 7 bases from J, the gap between germline ends came to 14 bases. The CDR3 coding sequence is TGTGCCAGCAGCCTGGGACAAGACTTTGAAGCTTTCTTT. Its translation: CASSLGQDFEAFF.

This rearrangement joins TRBV29-1 to TRBJ2-3; 9 positions agree with TRBD2. The junction had 10 bases not matched to a gene; V was cut back by 4 bases and J by 8 bases. The CDR3 has 14 amino acids. The germline V gene has CDR1 SQVTM and CDR2 ANQGSEA. Written as DNA, the CDR3 is TGCAGCGTTGGGCGGCGCGGGAGGGCCTCTACGCAGTATTTT. As protein: CSVGRRGRASTQYF.